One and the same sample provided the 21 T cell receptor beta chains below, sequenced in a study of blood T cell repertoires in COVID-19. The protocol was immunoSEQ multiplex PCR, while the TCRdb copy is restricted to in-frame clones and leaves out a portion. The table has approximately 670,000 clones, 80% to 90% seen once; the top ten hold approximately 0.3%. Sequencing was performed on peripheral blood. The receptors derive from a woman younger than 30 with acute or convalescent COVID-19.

The CDR3 coding sequence is TGTGCCAGCAGTAGAACTGCGGGACAGGGGGTCGGCTTGGGCACTGAAGCTTTCTTT. Translation: CASSRTAGQGVGLGTEAFF. J is TRBJ1-1 and V is TRBV6-2 or TRBV6-3, with 11 bases identical to TRBD1. CDR3 length: 19 amino acids. V was clipped by 5 bases and J by 4 bases; unmatched bases: 18. The germline V gene has CDR1 MNHEY and CDR2 SVGEGT.

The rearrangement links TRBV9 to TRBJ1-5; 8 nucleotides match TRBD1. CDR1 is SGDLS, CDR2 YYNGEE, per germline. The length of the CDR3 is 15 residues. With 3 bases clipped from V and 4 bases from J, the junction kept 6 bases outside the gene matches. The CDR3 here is CASSAGGALNQPQHF. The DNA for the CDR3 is TGTGCCAGCAGCGCAGGGGGCGCGCTGAATCAGCCCCAGCATTTT.

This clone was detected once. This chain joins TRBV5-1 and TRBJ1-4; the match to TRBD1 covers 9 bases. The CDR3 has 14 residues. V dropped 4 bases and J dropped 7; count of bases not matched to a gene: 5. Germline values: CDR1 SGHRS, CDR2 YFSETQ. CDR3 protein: CASSTDRGSEKLFF. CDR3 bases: TGCGCCAGCAGCACGGACAGGGGAAGTGAAAAACTGTTTTTT.

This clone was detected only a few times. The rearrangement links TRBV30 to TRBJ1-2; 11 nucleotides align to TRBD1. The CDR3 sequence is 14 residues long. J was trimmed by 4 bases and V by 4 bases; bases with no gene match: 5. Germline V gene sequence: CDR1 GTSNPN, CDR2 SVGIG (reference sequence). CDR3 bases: TGTGCCTGGAACCGGGGACAGGGGGGCTATGGCTACACCTTC. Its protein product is CAWNRGQGGYGYTF.

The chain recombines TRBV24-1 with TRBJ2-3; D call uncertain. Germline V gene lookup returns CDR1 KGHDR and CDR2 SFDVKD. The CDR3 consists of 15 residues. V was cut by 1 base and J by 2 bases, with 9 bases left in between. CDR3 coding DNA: TGTGCCACCAGTGATTTAGGAGAGGACACAGATACGCAGTATTTT. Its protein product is CATSDLGEDTDTQYF.

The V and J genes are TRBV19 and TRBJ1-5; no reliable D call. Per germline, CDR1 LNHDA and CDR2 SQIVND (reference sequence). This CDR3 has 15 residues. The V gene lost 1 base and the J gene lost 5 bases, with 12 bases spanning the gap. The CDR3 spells CASSIAAGRHQPQHF. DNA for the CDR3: TGTGCCAGTAGTATAGCTGCAGGCAGGCATCAGCCCCAGCATTTT.

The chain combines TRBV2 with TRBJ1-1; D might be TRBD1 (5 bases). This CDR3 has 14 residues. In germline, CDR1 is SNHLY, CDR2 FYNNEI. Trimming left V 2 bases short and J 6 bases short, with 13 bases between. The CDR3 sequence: CASSEIGGTAEAFF. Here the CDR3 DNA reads TGTGCCAGCAGTGAAATCGGGGGGACGGCTGAAGCTTTCTTT.

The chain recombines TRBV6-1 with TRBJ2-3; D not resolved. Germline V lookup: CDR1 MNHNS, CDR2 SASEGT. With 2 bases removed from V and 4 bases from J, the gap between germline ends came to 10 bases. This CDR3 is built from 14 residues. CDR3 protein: CASSEQIAADTQYF. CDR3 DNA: TGTGCCAGCAGTGAACAAATAGCCGCAGATACGCAGTATTTT.

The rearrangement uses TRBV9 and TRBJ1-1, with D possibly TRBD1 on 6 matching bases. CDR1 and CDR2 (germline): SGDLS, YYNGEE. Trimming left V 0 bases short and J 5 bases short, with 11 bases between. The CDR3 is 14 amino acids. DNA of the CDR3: TGTGCCAGCAGCGTAGGAGGGGGGGAGACTGAAGCTTTCTTT. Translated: CASSVGGGETEAFF.

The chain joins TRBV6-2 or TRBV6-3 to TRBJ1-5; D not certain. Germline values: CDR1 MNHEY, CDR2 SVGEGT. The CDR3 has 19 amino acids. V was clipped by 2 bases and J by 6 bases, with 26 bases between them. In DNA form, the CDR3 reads TGTGCCAGCAGTTACCATCCGAGGCAGGTACCCTTAGGGAGTCAGCCCCAGCATTTT. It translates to CASSYHPRQVPLGSQPQHF.

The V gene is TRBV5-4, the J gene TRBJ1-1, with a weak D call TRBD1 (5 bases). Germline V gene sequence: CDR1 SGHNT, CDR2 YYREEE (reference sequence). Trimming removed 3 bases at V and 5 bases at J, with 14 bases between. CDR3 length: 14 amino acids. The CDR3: CASSSQEGRTEAFF. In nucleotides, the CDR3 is TGTGCCAGCAGCTCCCAGGAGGGGAGAACTGAAGCTTTCTTT.

The CDR3, as DNA: TGTGCCAGCAGCTTAGCGCGCGGGGGCACTGAAGCTTTCTTT. Translation gives CASSLARGGTEAFF. The gene calls are TRBV7-2 and TRBJ1-1, with D perhaps matching TRBD1 (5 bases). CDR1 and CDR2 from the germline V gene are SGHTA and FQGNSA. CDR3 length: 14 amino acids. The ends were cut back, 0 bases at V and 4 bases at J, with 9 bases in the middle.

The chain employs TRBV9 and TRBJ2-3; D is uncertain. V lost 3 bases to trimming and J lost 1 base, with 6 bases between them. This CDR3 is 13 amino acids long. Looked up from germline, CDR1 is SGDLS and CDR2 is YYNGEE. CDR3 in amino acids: CASSARRTDTQYF. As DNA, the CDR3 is TGTGCCAGCAGCGCCCGTCGCACAGATACGCAGTATTTT. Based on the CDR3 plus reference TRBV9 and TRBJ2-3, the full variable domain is DSGVTQTPKHLITATGQRVTLRCSPRSGDLSVYWYQQSLDQGLQFLIQYYNGEERAKGNILERFSAQQFPDLHSELNLSSLELGDSALYFCASSARRTDTQYFGPGTRLTVL.

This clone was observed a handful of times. CDR3 region: CASRIRQGQTEAFF. The DNA of the CDR3 is TGTGCCAGCAGGATCAGACAGGGGCAAACTGAAGCTTTCTTT. The chain joins TRBV2 to TRBJ1-1; TRBD1 aligns across 8 bases. CDR1 is SNHLY and CDR2 is FYNNEI in the germline V gene. V gave up 6 bases and J gave up 5 bases; unmatched junction bases: 8. CDR3 size: 14 residues.

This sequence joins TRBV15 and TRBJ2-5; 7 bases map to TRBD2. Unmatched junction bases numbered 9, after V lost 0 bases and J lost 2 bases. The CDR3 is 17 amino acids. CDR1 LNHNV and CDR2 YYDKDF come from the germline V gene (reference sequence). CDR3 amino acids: CATSRDQRSGGQETQYF. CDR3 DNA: TGTGCCACCAGCAGAGATCAAAGATCGGGAGGTCAAGAGACCCAGTACTTC.

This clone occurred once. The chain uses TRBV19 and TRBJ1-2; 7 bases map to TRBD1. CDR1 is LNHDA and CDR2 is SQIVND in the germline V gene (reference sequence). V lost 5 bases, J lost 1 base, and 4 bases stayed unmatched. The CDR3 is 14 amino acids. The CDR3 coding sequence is TGTGCCAGTAGTGGCAACAGGGGTAACTATGGCTACACCTTC. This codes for CASSGNRGNYGYTF.

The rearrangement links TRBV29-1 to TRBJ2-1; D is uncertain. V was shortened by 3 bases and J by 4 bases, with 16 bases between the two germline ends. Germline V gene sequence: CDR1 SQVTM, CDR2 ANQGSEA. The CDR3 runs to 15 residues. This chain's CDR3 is CSVDDGDLFYNEQFF. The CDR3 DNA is TGCAGCGTTGACGACGGAGACCTTTTTTACAATGAGCAGTTCTTC.

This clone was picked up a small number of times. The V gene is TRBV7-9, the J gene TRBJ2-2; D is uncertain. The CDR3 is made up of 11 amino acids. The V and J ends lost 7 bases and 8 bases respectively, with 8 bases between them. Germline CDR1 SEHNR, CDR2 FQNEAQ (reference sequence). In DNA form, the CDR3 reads TGTGCCAGCAACCCCCGGGGGGAGCTGTTTTTT. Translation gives CASNPRGELFF.

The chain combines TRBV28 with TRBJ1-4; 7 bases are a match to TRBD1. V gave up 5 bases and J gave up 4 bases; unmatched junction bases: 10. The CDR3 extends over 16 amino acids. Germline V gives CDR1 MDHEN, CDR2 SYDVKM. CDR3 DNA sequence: TGTGCCAGCAGTACCCAGATCGCAGGGGGTAATGAAAAACTGTTTTTT. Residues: CASSTQIAGGNEKLFF.

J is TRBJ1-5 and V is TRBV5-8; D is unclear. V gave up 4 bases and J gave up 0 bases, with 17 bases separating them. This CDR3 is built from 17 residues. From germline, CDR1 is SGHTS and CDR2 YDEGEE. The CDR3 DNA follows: TGTGCCAGCAGCATAGGAATAGGAGTTAATAGCAATCAGCCCCAGCATTTT. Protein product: CASSIGIGVNSNQPQHF.

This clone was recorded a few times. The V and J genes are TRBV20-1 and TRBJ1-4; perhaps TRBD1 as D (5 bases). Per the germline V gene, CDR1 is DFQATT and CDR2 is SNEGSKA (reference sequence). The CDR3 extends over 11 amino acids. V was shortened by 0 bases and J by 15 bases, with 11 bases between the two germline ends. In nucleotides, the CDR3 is TGCAGTGCTAGAGACCGGTTAGGGGTGTTTTTT. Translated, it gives CSARDRLGVFF.